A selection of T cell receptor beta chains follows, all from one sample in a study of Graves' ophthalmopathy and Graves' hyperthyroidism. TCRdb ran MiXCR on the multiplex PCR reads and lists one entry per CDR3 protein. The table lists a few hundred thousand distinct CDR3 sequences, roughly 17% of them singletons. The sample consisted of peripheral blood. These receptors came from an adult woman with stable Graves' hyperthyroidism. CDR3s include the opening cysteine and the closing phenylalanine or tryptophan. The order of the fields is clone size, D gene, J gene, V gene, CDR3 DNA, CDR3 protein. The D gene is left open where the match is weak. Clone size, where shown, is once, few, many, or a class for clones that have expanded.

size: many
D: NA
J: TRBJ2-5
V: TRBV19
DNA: TGTGCCAGTAGCCGGAGGGGACATAACGCCCAAGAGACCCAGTACTTC
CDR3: CASSRRGHNAQETQYF

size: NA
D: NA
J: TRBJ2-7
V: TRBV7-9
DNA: TGTGCCAGCGCTTATACGGCCTACGAGCAGTACTTC
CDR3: CASAYTAYEQYF

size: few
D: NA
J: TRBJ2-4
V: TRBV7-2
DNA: TGTGCCAGCAGCTTTGCTGGGGAGAACATTCAGTACTTC
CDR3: CASSFAGENIQYF

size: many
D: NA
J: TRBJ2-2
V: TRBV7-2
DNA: TGTGCCAGCAGCGCACAGCCGACAGCGGCTCAGCTGTTTTTT
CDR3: CASSAQPTAAQLFF

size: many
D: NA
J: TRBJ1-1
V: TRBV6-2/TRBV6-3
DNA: TGTGCCAGCAGTTACTCGATTTCAGGAAACACTGAAGCTTTCTTT
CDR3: CASSYSISGNTEAFF

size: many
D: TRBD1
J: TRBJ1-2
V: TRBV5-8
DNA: TGTGCCAGCAGCAAGACAGGGGTTAATGGTGGCTACACCTTC
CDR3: CASSKTGVNGGYTF

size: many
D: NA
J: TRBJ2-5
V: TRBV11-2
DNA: TGTGCCAGCCAATTAGCCCAAGAGACCCAGTACTTC
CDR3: CASQLAQETQYF

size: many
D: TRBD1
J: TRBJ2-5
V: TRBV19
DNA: TGTGCCAGTACCCCAGACAGGGACGGGGAGACCCAGTACTTC
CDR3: CASTPDRDGETQYF

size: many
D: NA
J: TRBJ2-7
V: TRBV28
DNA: TGTGCCAGCAGTTTAGGTCCGGCAATTTTCTTC
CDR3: CASSLGPAIFF

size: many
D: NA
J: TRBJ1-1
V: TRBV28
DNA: TGTGCCAGCAGTCTCCAGGGTAAAAGAGCTTTCTTT
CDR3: CASSLQGKRAFF

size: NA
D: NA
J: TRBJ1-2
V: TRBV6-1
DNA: TGTGCCAGCAGTGATTGGGGCGGCTATGGCTACACCTTC
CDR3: CASSDWGGYGYTF

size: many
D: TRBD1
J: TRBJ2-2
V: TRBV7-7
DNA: TGTGCTACCGGGACAGGGGGCGCGACCGGGGAGCTGTTTTTT
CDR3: CATGTGGATGELFF

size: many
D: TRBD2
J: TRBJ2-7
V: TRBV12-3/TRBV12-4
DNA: TGTGCCAGCAGCCCCCCCGGGACTAGCGGGAGGGGGTCCTACGAGCAGTACTTC
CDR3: CASSPPGTSGRGSYEQYF

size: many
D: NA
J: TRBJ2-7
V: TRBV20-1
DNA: TGCAGTGCTATAAAGGGGATCGGCGAGCAGTACTTC
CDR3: CSAIKGIGEQYF

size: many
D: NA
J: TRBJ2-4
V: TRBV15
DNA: TGTGCCACCAGCAGAAGTGTCGTGACGGTCCCGGGGTACTTC
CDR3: CATSRSVVTVPGYF

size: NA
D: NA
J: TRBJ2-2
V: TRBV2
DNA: TGTGCCAGCAGTCAAAGATACAACACCGGGGAGCTGTTTTTT
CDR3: CASSQRYNTGELFF

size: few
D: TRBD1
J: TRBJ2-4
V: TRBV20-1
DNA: TGCAGTGCTAGACCAGGAGGCAGGGGGCAGAAAAACATTCAGTACTTC
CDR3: CSARPGGRGQKNIQYF

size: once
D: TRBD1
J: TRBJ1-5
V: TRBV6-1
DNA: TGTGCCAGCAGGAGGCTGGACAGGGCGGGTCAGCCCCAGCATTTT
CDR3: CASRRLDRAGQPQHF

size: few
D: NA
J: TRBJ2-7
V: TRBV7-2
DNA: TGTGCCAGCAGCTTAGTAGGGGGGGGGTCTGGCGAGCAGTACTTC
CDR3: CASSLVGGGSGEQYF

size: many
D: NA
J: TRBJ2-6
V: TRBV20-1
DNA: TGCAGTGTCACAGGGAACTCTGGGGCCAACGTCCTGACTTTC
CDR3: CSVTGNSGANVLTF

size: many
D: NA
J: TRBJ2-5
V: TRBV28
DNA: TGTGCCAGCAGTCCGGCGGTGAGACAAGAGACCCAGTACTTC
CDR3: CASSPAVRQETQYF

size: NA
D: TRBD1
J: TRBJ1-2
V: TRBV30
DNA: TGTGCCTGGAGTCCGGGACAGGGCCCCTATGGCTACACCTTC
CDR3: CAWSPGQGPYGYTF

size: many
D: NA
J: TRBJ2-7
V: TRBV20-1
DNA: TGCAGTGCGTCAGGCCCGGCCGGGGTAACCCAAGACGAGCAGTACTTC
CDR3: CSASGPAGVTQDEQYF

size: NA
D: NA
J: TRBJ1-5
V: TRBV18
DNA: TGTGCCAGCTCACCGATTAGCAATCAGCCCCAGCATTTT
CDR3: CASSPISNQPQHF

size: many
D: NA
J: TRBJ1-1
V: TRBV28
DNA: TGTGCCAGCAAAGACCTCATGAACACTGAAGCTTTCTTT
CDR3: CASKDLMNTEAFF

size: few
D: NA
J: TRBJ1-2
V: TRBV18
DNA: TGTGCCAGCTCACTCCGGGGCAGGGAGTCCTATGGCTACACCTTC
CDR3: CASSLRGRESYGYTF

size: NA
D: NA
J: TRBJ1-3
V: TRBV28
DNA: TGTGCCAGCACCGGCGGCGCGATAAGCTCTGGAAACACCATATATTTT
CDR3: CASTGGAISSGNTIYF

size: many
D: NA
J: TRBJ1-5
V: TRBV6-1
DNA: TGTGCCAGCACTCCAACGCAGGGAAATCAGCCCCAGCATTTT
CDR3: CASTPTQGNQPQHF

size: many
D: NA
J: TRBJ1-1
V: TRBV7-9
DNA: TGTGCCAGCAGCTCTTTACAGGAACGGAACACTGAAGCTTTCTTT
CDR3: CASSSLQERNTEAFF

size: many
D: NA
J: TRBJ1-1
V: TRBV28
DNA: TGTGCCAGCAGTTGGGCGGAGTACACTGAAGCTTTCTTT
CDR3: CASSWAEYTEAFF

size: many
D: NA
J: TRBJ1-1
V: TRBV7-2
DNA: TGTGCCAGCAGCTCCCGACAGAATCAACTTTCTGGGTCCGCTTTCTTT
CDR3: CASSSRQNQLSGSAFF

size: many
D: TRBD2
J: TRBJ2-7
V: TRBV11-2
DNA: TGTGCCAGCAGCCCCGGACTAGCGGGATATCGGTACTTC
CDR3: CASSPGLAGYRYF

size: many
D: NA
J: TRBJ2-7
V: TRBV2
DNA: TGTGCCAGCAGTGGTAGTAGCGGCAGAGCCTTGAGGGAGCAGTACTTC
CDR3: CASSGSSGRALREQYF

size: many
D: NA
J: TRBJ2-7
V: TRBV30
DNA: TGTGCCTGGGCCTTCCCTGGTAAGGCGGCTAGGGAGCAGTACTTC
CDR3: CAWAFPGKAAREQYF

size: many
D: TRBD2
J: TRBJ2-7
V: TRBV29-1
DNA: TGCAGCGTTGGCCGATTTTTACCGACTAGCGGGGTTAACTACGAGCAGTACTTC
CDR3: CSVGRFLPTSGVNYEQYF

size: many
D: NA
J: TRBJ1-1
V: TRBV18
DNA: TGTGCCAGCTCAGCTTTGGACGGGGAGAACACTGAAGCTTTCTTT
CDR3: CASSALDGENTEAFF

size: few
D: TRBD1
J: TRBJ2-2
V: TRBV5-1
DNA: TGCGCCAGCAGCTTGTCAGGGGGCGAAAACACCGGGGAGCTGTTTTTT
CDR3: CASSLSGGENTGELFF

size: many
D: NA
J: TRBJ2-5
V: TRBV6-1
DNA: TGTGCCAGCAGTGTCTGGGAGACCCAGTACTTC
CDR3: CASSVWETQYF

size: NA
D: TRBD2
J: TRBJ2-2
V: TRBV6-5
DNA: TGTGCCAGCAGTTTCACCTTAGCGGGAGGCGGGGAGCTGTTTTTT
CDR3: CASSFTLAGGGELFF

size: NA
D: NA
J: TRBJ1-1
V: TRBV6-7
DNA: TGTGCCAGCAGGGCAGGGTACATGAACACTGAAGCTTTCTTT
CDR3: CASRAGYMNTEAFF

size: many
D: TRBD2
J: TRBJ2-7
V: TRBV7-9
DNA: TGTGCCAGCAGCTTAGCGTTGGCGGGAGTCGCCTACGAGCAGTACTTC
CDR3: CASSLALAGVAYEQYF

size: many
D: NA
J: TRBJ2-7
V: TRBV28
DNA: TGTGCCAGCAGTTTATATATCGGTCTTGGAGGGGCCCGCTCCTACGAGCAGTACTTC
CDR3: CASSLYIGLGGARSYEQYF

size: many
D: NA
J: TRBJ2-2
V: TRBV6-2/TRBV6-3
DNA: TGTGCCAGCCTGGACCCAAGCGGACACTTGAACACCGGGGAGCTGTTTTTT
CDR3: CASLDPSGHLNTGELFF

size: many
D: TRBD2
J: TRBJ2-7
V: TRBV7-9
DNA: TGTGCCAGCAGCTTGGGACTACCCCAGACCTACGAGCAGTACTTC
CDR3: CASSLGLPQTYEQYF

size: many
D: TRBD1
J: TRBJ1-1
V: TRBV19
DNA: TGTGCCAGTAGGGACAGGGGCAACACTGAAGCTTTCTTT
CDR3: CASRDRGNTEAFF

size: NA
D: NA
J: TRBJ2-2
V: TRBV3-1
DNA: TGTGCCAGCAGCCACCTCCAGCTCGCGGGGTTGAACACCGGGGAGCTGTTTTTT
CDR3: CASSHLQLAGLNTGELFF

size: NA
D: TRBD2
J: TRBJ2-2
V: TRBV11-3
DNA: TGTGCCAGCAGCTCCCTCAGACCACTAGCGGGACTATTGACCGGGGAGCTGTTTTTT
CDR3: CASSSLRPLAGLLTGELFF

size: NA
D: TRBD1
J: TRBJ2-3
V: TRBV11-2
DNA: TGTGCCAGCAGCACGTACAGGGGAAATACCACAGATACGCAGTATTTT
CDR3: CASSTYRGNTTDTQYF

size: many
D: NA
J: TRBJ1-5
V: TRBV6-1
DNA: TGTGCCAGCAGTGGGGGACGGTCCGGCGGTCAGCCCCAGCATTTT
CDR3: CASSGGRSGGQPQHF

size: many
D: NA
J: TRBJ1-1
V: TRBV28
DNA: TGTGCCAGCAGTCCCCGGACTCGGAACACTGAAGCTTTCTTT
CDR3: CASSPRTRNTEAFF

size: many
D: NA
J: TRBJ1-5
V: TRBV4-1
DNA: TGCGCCAGCAGCCAAGATGGAGGGATCGGCAATCAGCCCCAGCATTTT
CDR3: CASSQDGGIGNQPQHF

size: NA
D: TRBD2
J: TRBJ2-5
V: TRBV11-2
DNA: TGTGCCAGCAGCTTATCGCGCGGGAGGCCGGGAGAGACCCAGTACTTC
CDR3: CASSLSRGRPGETQYF

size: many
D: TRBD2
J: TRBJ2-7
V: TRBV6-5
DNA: TGTGCCAGCCGGGGGGACGGTGCCTCCTACGAGCAGTACTTC
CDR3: CASRGDGASYEQYF

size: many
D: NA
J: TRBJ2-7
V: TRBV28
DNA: TGTGCCAGCCGTGACGGCTACGAGCAGTACTTC
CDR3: CASRDGYEQYF

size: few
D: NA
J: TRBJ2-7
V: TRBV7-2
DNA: TGTGCCAGCAGCTTTTTTGTCACCTACGAGCAGTACTTC
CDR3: CASSFFVTYEQYF